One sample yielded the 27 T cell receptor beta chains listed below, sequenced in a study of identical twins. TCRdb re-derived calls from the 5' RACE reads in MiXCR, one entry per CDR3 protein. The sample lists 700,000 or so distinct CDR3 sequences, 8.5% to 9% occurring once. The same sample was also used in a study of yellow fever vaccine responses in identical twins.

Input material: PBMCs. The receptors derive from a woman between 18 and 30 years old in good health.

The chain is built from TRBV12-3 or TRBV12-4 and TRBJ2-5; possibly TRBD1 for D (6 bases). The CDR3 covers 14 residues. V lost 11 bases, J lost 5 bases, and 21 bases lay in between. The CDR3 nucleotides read TGTGCCTGTTGTAGGGGGTCGGACGTGGAGACCCAGTACTTC. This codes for CACCRGSDVETQYF.

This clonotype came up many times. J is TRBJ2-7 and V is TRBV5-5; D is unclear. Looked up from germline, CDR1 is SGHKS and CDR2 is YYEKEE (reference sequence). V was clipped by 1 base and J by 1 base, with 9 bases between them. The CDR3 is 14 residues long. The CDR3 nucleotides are TGTGCCAGCAGCTTGTCGACTTATTCCTACGAGCAGTACTTC. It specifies CASSLSTYSYEQYF. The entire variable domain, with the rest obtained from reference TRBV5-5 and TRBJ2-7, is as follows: DAGVTQSPTHLIKTRGQQVTLRCSPISGHKSVSWYQQVLGQGPQFIFQYYEKEERGRGNFPDRFSARQFPNYSSELNVNALLLGDSALYLCASSLSTYSYEQYFGPGTRLTVT.

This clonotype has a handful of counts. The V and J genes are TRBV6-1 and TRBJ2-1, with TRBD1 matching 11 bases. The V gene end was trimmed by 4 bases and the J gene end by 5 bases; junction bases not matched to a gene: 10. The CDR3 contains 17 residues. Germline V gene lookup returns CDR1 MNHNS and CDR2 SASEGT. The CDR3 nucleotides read TGTGCCAGCAGTGCCTACCCCGGGACAGGGGGAAACAATGAGCAGTTCTTC. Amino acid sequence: CASSAYPGTGGNNEQFF.

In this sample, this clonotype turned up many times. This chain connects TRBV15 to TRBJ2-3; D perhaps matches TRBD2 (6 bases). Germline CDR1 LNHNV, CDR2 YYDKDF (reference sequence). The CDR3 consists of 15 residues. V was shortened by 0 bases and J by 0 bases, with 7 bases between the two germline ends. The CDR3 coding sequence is TGTGCCACCAGCAGAGATAGCGGTAGCACAGATACGCAGTATTTT. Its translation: CATSRDSGSTDTQYF. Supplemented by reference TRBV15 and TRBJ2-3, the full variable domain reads DAMVIQNPRYQVTQFGKPVTLSCSQTLNHNVMYWYQQKSSQAPKLLFHYYDKDFNNEADTPDNFQSRRPNTSFCFLDIRSPGLGDTAMYLCATSRDSGSTDTQYFGPGTRLTVL.

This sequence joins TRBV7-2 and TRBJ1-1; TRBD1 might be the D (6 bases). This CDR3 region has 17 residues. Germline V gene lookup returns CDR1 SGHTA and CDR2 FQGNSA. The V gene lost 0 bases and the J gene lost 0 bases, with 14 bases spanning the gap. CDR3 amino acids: CASSLAPSGHLNTEAFF. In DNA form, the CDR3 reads TGTGCCAGCAGCTTAGCTCCGTCGGGACACCTGAACACTGAAGCTTTCTTT. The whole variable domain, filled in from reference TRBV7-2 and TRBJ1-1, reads GAGVSQSPSNKVTEKGKDVELRCDPISGHTALYWYRQSLGQGLEFLIYFQGNSAPDKSGLPSDRFSAERTGGSVSTLTIQRTQQEDSAVYLCASSLAPSGHLNTEAFFGQGTRLTVV.

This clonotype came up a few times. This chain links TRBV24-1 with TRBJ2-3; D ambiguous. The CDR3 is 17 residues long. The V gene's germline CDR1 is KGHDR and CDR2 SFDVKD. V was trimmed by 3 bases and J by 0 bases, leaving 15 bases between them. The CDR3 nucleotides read TGTGCCACCAGTGATCCTGATGAATCATCTAGCACAGATACGCAGTATTTT. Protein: CATSDPDESSSTDTQYF.

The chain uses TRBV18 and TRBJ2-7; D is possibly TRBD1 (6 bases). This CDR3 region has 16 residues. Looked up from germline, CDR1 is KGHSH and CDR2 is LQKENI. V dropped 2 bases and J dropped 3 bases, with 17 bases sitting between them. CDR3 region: CASSPSTGQDFYEQYF. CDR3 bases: TGTGCCAGCTCACCAAGTACGGGACAAGATTTCTACGAGCAGTACTTC.

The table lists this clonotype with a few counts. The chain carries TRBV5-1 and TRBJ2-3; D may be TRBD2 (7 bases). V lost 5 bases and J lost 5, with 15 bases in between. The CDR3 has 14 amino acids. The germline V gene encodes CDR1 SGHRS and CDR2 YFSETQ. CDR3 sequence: CASRSEGGLDTQYF. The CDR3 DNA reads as TGCGCCAGCAGGTCGGAGGGGGGGTTAGATACGCAGTATTTT.

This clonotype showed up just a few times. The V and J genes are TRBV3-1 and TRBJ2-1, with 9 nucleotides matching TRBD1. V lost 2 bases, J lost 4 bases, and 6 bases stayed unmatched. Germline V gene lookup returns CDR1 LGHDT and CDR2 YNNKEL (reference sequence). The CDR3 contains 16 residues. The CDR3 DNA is TGTGCCAGCAGCCAAACCGGGACAGGGATTTACAATGAGCAGTTCTTC. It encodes CASSQTGTGIYNEQFF.

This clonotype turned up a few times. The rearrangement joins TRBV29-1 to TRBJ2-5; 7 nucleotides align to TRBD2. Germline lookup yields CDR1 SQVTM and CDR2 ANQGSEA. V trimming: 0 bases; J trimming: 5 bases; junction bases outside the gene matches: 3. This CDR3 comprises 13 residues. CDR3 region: CSVEEGGVETQYF. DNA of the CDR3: TGCAGCGTTGAAGAGGGGGGGGTCGAGACCCAGTACTTC. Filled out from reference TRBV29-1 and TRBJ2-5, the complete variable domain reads SAVISQKPSRDICQRGTSLTIQCQVDSQVTMMFWYRQQPGQSLTLIATANQGSEATYESGFVIDKFPISRPNLTFSTLTVSNMSPEDSSIYLCSVEEGGVETQYFGPGTRLLVL.

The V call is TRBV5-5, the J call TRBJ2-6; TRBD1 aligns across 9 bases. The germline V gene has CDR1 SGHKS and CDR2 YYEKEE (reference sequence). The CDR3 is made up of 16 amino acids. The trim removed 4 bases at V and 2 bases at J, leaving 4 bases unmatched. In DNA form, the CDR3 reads TGTGCCAGCAGCACCGGACAGGGGACTGGGGCCAACGTCCTGACTTTC. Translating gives CASSTGQGTGANVLTF.

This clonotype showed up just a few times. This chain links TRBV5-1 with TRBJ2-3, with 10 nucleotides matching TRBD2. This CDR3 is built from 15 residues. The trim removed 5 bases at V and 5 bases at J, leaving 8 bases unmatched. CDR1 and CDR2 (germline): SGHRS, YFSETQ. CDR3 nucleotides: TGCGCCAGCAGTCAGAGCGGGGGGGCCGTAGATACGCAGTATTTT. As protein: CASSQSGGAVDTQYF.

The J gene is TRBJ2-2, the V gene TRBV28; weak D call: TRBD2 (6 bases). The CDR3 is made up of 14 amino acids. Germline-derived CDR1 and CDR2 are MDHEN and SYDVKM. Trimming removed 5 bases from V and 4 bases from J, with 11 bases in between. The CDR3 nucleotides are TGTGCCAGCAGTCTCGGGAGACTCACCGGGGAGCTGTTTTTT. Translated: CASSLGRLTGELFF.

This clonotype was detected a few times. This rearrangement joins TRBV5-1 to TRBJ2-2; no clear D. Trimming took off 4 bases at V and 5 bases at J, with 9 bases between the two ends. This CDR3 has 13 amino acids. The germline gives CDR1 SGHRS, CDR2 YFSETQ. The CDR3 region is CASSPMGTGELFF. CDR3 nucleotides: TGCGCCAGCAGCCCCATGGGGACCGGGGAGCTGTTTTTT.

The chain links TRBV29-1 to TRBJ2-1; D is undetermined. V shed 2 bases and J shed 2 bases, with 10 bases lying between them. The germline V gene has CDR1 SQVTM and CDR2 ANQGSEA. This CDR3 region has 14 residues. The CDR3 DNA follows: TGCAGCGTTGAAAGGAATGGCGCCTACAATGAGCAGTTCTTC. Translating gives CSVERNGAYNEQFF.

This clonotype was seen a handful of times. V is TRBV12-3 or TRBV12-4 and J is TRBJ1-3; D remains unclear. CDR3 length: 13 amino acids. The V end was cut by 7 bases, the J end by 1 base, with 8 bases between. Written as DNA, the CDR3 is TGTGCCAGCACGAGGAGATCTGGAAACACCATATATTTT. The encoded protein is CASTRRSGNTIYF.

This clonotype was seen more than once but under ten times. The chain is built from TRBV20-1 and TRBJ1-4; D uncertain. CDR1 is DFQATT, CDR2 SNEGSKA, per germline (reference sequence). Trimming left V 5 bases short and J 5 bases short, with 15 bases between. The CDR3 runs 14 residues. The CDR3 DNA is TGCAGTGCTTCCCGAGACGGTGCAAATGAAAAACTGTTTTTT. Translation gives CSASRDGANEKLFF.

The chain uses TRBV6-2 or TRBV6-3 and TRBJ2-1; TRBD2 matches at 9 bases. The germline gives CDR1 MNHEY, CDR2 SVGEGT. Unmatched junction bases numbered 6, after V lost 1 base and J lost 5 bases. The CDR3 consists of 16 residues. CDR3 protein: CASSYLREGRNNEQFF. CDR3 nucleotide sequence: TGTGCCAGCAGTTACTTGCGGGAGGGGCGAAACAATGAGCAGTTCTTC.

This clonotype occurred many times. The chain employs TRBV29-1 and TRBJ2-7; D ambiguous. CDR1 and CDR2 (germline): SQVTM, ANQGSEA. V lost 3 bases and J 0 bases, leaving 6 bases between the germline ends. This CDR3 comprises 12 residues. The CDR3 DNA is TGCAGCGTTGAGGTCCACTCCTACGAGCAGTACTTC. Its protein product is CSVEVHSYEQYF.

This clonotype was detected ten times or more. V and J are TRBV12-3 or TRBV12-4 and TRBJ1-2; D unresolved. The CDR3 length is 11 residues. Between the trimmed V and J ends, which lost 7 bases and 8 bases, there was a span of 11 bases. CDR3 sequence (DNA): TGTGCCAGCAAGATCCGGGAGGGCTACACCTTC. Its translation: CASKIREGYTF.

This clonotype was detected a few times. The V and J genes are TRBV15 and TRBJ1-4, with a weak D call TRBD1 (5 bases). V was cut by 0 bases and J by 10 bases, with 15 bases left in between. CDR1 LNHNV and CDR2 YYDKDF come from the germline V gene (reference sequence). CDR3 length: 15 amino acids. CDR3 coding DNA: TGTGCCACCAGCAGAGAGGGGCCCGAGCGCGGAAAACTGTTTTTT. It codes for CATSREGPERGKLFF.

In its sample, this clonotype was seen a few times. For the CDR3, the DNA is TGTGCCAGCAGATCTAGCGGGGGTCATATGAATGAGCAGTTCTTC. Translation gives CASRSSGGHMNEQFF. The chain has TRBV12-3 or TRBV12-4 and TRBJ2-1; 10 bases are shared with TRBD2. The junction had 9 bases not matched to a gene; V was cut back by 6 bases and J by 7 bases. The CDR3 loop spans 15 amino acids.

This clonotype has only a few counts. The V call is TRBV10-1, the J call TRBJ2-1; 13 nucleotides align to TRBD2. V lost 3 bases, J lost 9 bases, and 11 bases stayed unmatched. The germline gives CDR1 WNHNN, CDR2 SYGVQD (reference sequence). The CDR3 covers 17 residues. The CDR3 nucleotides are TGCGCCAGCAGTGATTCGATGGGACTAGCGGGAACTGCTGAGCAGTTCTTC. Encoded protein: CASSDSMGLAGTAEQFF.

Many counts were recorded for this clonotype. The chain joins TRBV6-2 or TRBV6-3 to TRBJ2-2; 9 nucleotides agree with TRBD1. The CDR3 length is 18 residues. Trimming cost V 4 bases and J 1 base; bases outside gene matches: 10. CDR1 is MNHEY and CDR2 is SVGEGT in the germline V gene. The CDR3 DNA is TGTGCCAGCAGTTTCACTCCGACAGGGGGAAGGAACACCGGGGAGCTGTTTTTT. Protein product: CASSFTPTGGRNTGELFF.

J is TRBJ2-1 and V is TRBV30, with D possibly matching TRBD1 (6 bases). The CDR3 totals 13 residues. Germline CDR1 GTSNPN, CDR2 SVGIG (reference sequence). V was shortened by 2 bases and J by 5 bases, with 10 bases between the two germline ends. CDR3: CAWSFRDNNEQFF. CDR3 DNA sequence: TGTGCCTGGAGTTTCCGGGACAACAATGAGCAGTTCTTC.

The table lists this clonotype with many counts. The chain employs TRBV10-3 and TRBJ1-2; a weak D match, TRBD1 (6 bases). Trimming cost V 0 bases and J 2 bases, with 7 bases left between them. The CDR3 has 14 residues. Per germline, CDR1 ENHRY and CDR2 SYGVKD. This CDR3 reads CAISESTGNYGYTF. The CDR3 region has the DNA TGTGCCATCAGTGAGTCCACAGGGAACTATGGCTACACCTTC.

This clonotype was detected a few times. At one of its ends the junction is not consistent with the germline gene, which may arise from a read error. CDR3 sequence: CASSLARLNF. The CDR3 bases are TGTGCCAGCAGTTTAGCACGGCTTAACTTC. The genes are TRBV12-3 or TRBV12-4 and TRBJ1-2; D uncertain. The CDR3 consists of 10 residues.